Sequencing of this T cell receptor beta chain was carried out in a study of cytomegalovirus exposure and HLA in healthy donors (dated by TCRdb to 2016 to 2017). Regarding the research as a whole: An earlier analysis of roughly 500 of the donors reported 250 to 300 Gb of sequence data and around 120 million unique TCR beta sequences from roughly 180 million T cells. Five DR-DQ haplotypes were treated as single units for association and clustering because of strong linkage in the cohort. The study used immunosequencing to profile the T cell repertoires of more than 650 subjects and linked those repertoires to cytomegalovirus serostatus. The study was designed to test whether signatures of past pathogen exposure could be identified by cataloging public T cell receptors. The study combined high-throughput TCR immunosequencing, statistical association of individual TCRs with disease status, and machine learning to predict cytomegalovirus infection status. A later analysis re-examined previously published TCR beta repertoires from about 700 donors and added high-resolution HLA genotyping to investigate patterns of TCR occurrence. In the later analysis, no new phenotypic data were used to find candidate immune exposures; instead, reliance was placed on TCR beta sequences and their occurrence across donors. An earlier analysis of around 540 of the donors applied high-throughput TCR beta sequencing to assess whether each TCR beta V gene segment acted as functional or pseudogenic. Donor age, sex, ethnicity and CMV serostatus were collected together with the repertoire data. Of the roughly 400 genotyped donors, 81% were placed in the genetic ancestry cluster associated with self-reported Caucasian donors. Among 300 to 450 genotyped donors of the cohort, an average of approximately 240,000 unique TCR beta nucleotide sequences were sequenced per donor, roughly 18% of them non-productive. Every discovery cohort repertoire had been produced on one sequencing platform. The number of typed donors differed by locus: about 620-640 for A, B, C, DRB1 and DQB1; 500 to 550 for DQA1; around 580 for DPA1; and roughly 450 for DPB1. HLA typing included class I and class II loci at four-digit resolution. Roughly 300 gigabases of sequencing data and approximately 85 million unique TCR sequences were included in an early release covering around 650 HLA-typed donors. Besides the first cohort of 550 to 750 subjects, a separate validation cohort made up of over 95 different subjects was used. A later genetic analysis used genome-wide SNP genotypes for about 65% of the 666 donors, treating that subset as a discovery cohort. Broader findings and caveats from the paper: In the study, about 150 TCR beta chains were listed as associated with cytomegalovirus. Linkage disequilibrium might explain the correlated functional status among segregating V segments, but an unknown experimental factor could not be excluded. Roughly uniform sequencing depth across donors was assumed in presence/absence analyses, although this assumption may not hold. In both the original and validation cohorts, the classifier was reported to diagnose cytomegalovirus status with high specificity and sensitivity. A further reported finding was that TCR beta sequences accurately predicted the HLA-A and HLA-B alleles for most subjects in the first cohort. An earlier analysis of some 560 of the donors showed that most TCR beta V segments appeared in productive rearrangements either about 87% or about 30% of the time, which broadly matched IMGT annotations. Compared with equally common non-associated chains, HLA-associated TCR beta chains in a later analysis were more clonally expanded and had lower generation probabilities. In vitro tests confirmed that a few of the cytomegalovirus-associated TCR beta chains recognize cytomegalovirus antigens. According to a later analysis, parvovirus B19, influenza, CMV and Epstein-Barr virus appeared linked to several top co-occurrence clusters. Immune exposure information for the cohort was limited to CMV serostatus. In a later analysis, 15,000 to 20,000 TCR beta sequences were associated with specific HLA alleles at a false discovery rate of 0.05. This cohort had only TCR beta chains sequenced, and the lack of alpha or paired-chain data limited which features could be detected. According to a later genetic analysis, donors in an Asian-associated ancestry cluster had fewer N-insertions in productive TCRs than the roughly 700-donor mean. In a later analysis, the rate of TCR association differed among HLA loci, with DRB1 alleles having the most associated TCRs and HLA-C alleles having the fewest. Because counts were too low, 15 to 20 rarely observed V segments, including chromosome 9 orphons, were excluded from the earlier analysis of several hundred of the donors. It was suggested by the authors that the approach could potentially be generalized to other disease states and immunological phenotypes. Because some donors lacked HLA typing at each locus, the association tests relied only on the typed subset. Most CMV-associated TCR beta chains appeared to be HLA-restricted in a later analysis, and the HLA associations seemed to be driven largely by CMV exposure. Most TCR sequences were seen in very few donors, while some public TCRs were found in many individuals. A group of highly shared sequence variants was considered likely to be a technical artifact of the sequencing pipeline. In a later genetic analysis, a missense DCLRE1C variant was associated with V-gene and J-gene trimming of TCR beta chains, and the association was replicated in an independent cohort. When HLA alleles, especially DR and DQ, strongly co-occurred, TCR associations were difficult to assign to individual alleles. The 87-base-pair reads could not distinguish some IMGT-functional V segments, including TRBV6-2 and TRBV6-3, so those segments were excluded.

The cohort consisted of 600 to 750 healthy bone marrow donors. At the time of sampling, every cohort member was nominally healthy, though immune exposures that went unrecorded were likely present. The donor was CMV seropositive and was included in the group of 300 or so seropositive cohort members. A peripheral blood sample was provided by each donor, and peripheral blood mononuclear cells were used for TCR beta sequencing. Genomic DNA extraction from the blood cell samples was performed with the Qiagen DNeasy Blood Extraction Kit. The library came from the immunoSEQ multiplex PCR assay. A mixture of 60 forward primers for TCR Vbeta segments and 13 reverse primers for TCR Jbeta segments was used in the multiplex PCR. The CDR3 region of rearranged TCR beta genes was amplified from genomic DNA by a multiplex PCR assay. The Illumina HiSeq System was used to sequence the amplified TCR beta libraries as 87-base-pair reads. Per the authors' processing: A later analysis counted some 74 million unique TCR beta chains across the 700 or so repertoires, and roughly 9.9 million of these chains were shared by at least two donors. Raw reads were error-corrected and collapsed into unique sequences with a nearest-neighbor algorithm that merged closely related sequences to remove PCR and sequencing errors. To assign V, D and J gene segments, CDR3 sequences were aligned to IMGT reference sequences. For a sequence to be retained, a match of at least six nucleotides to both a V gene segment and a J gene segment was required. A rearrangement counted as productive if the CDR3 had no stop codons and remained in frame with V and J, and every other rearrangement counted as non-productive. Following IMGT convention, CDR3 was defined as the stretch from the second conserved V-encoded cysteine up to the conserved J-encoded phenylalanine. Sequences without an unambiguous match to a single V gene segment were excluded from the earlier analysis of 450 to 650 of the donors. In an earlier analysis of several hundred of the donors, a V segment was called functional when productive rearrangements were above 56.7%, and segregating when the standard deviation between donors exceeded 5%. A statistical classification framework was built for diagnosing cytomegalovirus status from the catalog of TCR beta chain sequences. In a later analysis, TCR nucleotide sequences were compared against IMGT/GENE-DB human TR gene sequences so that V and J genes could be assigned. Using the TCRdist pipeline, a later analysis assigned CDR3 sequences along with most-parsimonious VDJ recombination scenarios. In a later analysis, each TCR beta chain was defined by its CDR3 amino acid sequence together with its V-gene family, and reads without a unique V-gene family were excluded. A later analysis removed 592 highly shared, low-generation-probability nucleotide sequences to deal with suspected cross-contamination and a sequencing artifact. For each public chain, a later analysis derived a clonal expansion index from normalized ranks of inferred template counts within each repertoire. A later analysis computed generation probabilities with a VDJ recombination model fitted to out-of-frame rearrangements, and checked the results against IGoR. Hypergeometric tests were used in a later analysis to score TCR-TCR, TCR-HLA and TCR-CMV co-occurrence, with a repertoire-size bias correction applied to the TCR pairs. In a later analysis, false discovery rates were estimated by permuting HLA or CMV assignments 20 times. In a later analysis, co-occurring TCRs were grouped with DBSCAN, and TCRdist sequence similarity was added when clustering was performed within HLA-allele-positive subsets. Repertoires with fewer than 30,000 or more than 120,000 public chains, plus five repertoires with anomalous nucleotide sharing, were excluded from co-occurrence clustering. As stored in TCRdb, this immuneACCESS dataset retains in-frame rearrangements with V and J assigned. A fraction of the clones does not appear; measured against another copy, unresolved V genes explain less than half of the discrepancy, and the remainder lacks a known reason. That table furnishes V, J and clone size, whereas the DNA furnished D and trimming. The table for this sample shows about 170,000 clones. The ten largest clonotypes hold approximately 0.72% of the sample.

Notes on this clone: Its antigen is still unknown.

Including cysteine and phenylalanine, the CDR3 has 14 amino acids. The read is trimmed to its CDR3 DNA, 42 bases read in frame from base 1. From the germline V gene (reference sequence), CDR1 is MNHEY and CDR2 is SMNVEV. The germline ends are 13 bases apart after V is trimmed by 3 bases and J by 4 bases. Sequencing used PBMCs. The receptor's source is a woman under 30 in good health and CMV-seropositive. Recombination joined TRBV27 with TRBJ2-7; perhaps TRBD1 is the D gene, with 5 bases matching. The CDR3 has the sequence CASSFPGPGYEQYF. The DNA reads as follows: TGTGCCAGCAGTTTCCCAGGGCCAGGGTACGAGCAGTACTTC.